The text below deals with one TCR beta chain. This clonotype was detected only a few times. Its antigen is currently not known. No per-base quality is available; no much larger clone lies one base away. To prepare the library, PCR was applied. The listed sequencing device is NextSeq 500. Preparation of bulk TCR libraries followed a previously described approach, with the TCR primers listed in Table S5. Purification of total RNA was performed with the Qiagen AllPrep DNA/RNA kit. Before analysis, reads from multiple sequencing runs of one library were combined. On the study's bioinformatics: Reads were retained only if their TCR constant sequence matched exactly, and those retained reads were trimmed to 150 nt and grouped according to their 12-nt molecular barcodes. Reads in each barcode group were sub-clustered using a 15% Levenshtein threshold, and a quality-weighted consensus sequence was built for each RNA molecule. Non-functional sequences were filtered out, along with any lower-count sequence sitting one edit away from another sequence. Based on fitting two negative binomial distributions, any barcode sub-cluster with under 20% of the maximum read count was discarded. Using fastp at Q25 and MiXCR, TCRdb reprocessed the public reads and kept productive beta chains. Duplicate CDR3 protein sequences are folded into a single record with the most common DNA and genes. The V and J calls reflect TCRdb's pipeline rather than the authors' work. The sample contains under 800,000 distinct CDR3 sequences, less than 30% of them found a single time. The biggest ten clones account for 0.78% of the sample.

The data stem from a study of molecular identifiers for immune sequencing clone quantification (dated by TCRdb to 2016 to 2019). For the wider study: For a replicate experiment, RNA from around 20,000 or 99,000 naive CD8 T cells was divided into five aliquots, of which four were sequenced. CD8 T cells were used in a methods study to benchmark molecular-identifier clustering-based TCR repertoire sequencing (MIDCIRS) and TCR RNA copy counting. Results and caveats for the whole study, not just this receptor: Clones above 20 RNA copies held over 97% of molecules in CMV-specific effector cells but under 1% in naive cells. Spiked-in Jurkat TCR RNA equal to a single cell's worth was reported to be detectable even within 1,200,000 naive CD8 T cells. Modeling estimated about 3 recovered TCR RNA copies per cell, compared with about 9.3 by digital PCR, which implies roughly 27% capture efficiency. The sizes of highly expanded clones could end up underestimated when identical TCR molecules share a barcode. The naive libraries included spiked-in Jurkat TCR RNA (fewer than eleven copies' worth), and this Jurkat TCR RNA is not part of the donor repertoire. When barcode sub-clustering was omitted, TCR diversity was inflated by chimeric consensus sequences, with chimeras reaching as high as 47%.

V is clipped by 4 bases and J by 2 bases, and the sequence between their germline boundaries is 9 bases long. Counted from cysteine to phenylalanine, this CDR3 has 13 amino acids. Only the CDR3 region is kept as DNA, spanning 39 bases read in frame from base 1. Via the germline V gene, CDR1 is SGHTA and CDR2 FQGNSA. Libraries of naive CD8 T cells were built from anywhere between about 17,000 and 1,000,000 sorted cells, with 10%, 30% or 50% of the purified RNA used. Naive CD8 T cells were FACS-sorted as CD8+CD4-CCR7+CD45RA+ on a BD FACSAria II into RLT Plus buffer. To test detection sensitivity, Jurkat RNA equal to approximately ten TCR copies was added to samples of about 20,000-1,100,000 naive CD8 T cells. Enrichment of CD8 T cells was done with RosetteSep CD8+ T Cell Enrichment Cocktail plus Ficoll-Paque, and ACK red cell lysis came afterward.

The V and J segments used are TRBV7-2 and TRBJ2-7, with the D gene too uncertain to name. The sequence came from a human donor in good health. Some libraries in this study had Jurkat cell RNA spiked in. Sample: naive CD8+ T cells from blood, with Jurkat cell RNA spiked in. The intended sense of this specimen's cell subset or site label: FACS-sorted CD8+CD4-CCR7+CD45RA+ naive T cells. For the CDR3, the sequence is CASSYRAPYEQYF. Here is the DNA: TGTGCCAGCAGCTACCGGGCCCCCTACGAGCAGTACTTC.